The 26 T cell receptor beta chains below all came from one sample that was sequenced in a study of T-cell reconstitution after alpha-beta-depleted transplantation in children. It was with unique molecular identifiers that the TCRbeta library was prepared. TCRdb independently ran MiXCR on the PCR reads; one entry per CDR3 protein. The sample contains around 500,000 distinct CDR3 sequences, around 13% of which appear only once. Source: PBMCs from the stem cell graft donor, taken from the stem cell graft. All receptors come from a human donor who donated a stem cell graft to a child with combined immunodeficiency.

This clonotype was picked up a small number of times. This chain connects TRBV30 to TRBJ2-6, with D uncertain. CDR1 GTSNPN and CDR2 SVGIG come from the germline V gene (reference sequence). Trimming shortened V by 0 bases and J by 2 bases, and 14 bases separated the two germline ends. The CDR3 is 17 residues long. The CDR3 sequence: CAWSVDRLRTGANVLTF. The CDR3 nucleotides read TGTGCCTGGAGTGTCGACCGTCTTCGGACTGGGGCCAACGTCCTGACTTTC. Supplemented by reference TRBV30 and TRBJ2-6, the full variable domain reads SQTIHQWPATLVQPVGSPLSLECTVEGTSNPNLYWYRQAAGRGLQLLFYSVGIGQISSEVPQNLSASRPQDRQFILSSKKLLLSDSGFYLCAWSVDRLRTGANVLTFGAGSRLTVL.

The chain joins TRBV24-1 to TRBJ2-1; TRBD2 aligns across 13 bases. V gave up 4 bases and J gave up 4 bases; unmatched junction bases: 3. The CDR3 runs to 16 residues. Germline CDR1 reads KGHDR; CDR2 reads SFDVKD. The CDR3 here is CATSDTLAGGYNEQFF. Written as DNA, the CDR3 is TGTGCCACCAGTGACACACTAGCGGGAGGGTACAATGAGCAGTTCTTC.

This clonotype was recorded a few times. The chain is built from TRBV30 and TRBJ2-1, with TRBD1 as a possible D gene (6 bases). The germline V gene has CDR1 GTSNPN and CDR2 SVGIG (reference sequence). The CDR3 extends over 16 amino acids. V shed 0 bases and J shed 7 bases, with 19 bases lying between them. The CDR3 reads CAWSVVTTGPGNEQFF. The CDR3 DNA reads as TGTGCCTGGAGTGTTGTCACCACAGGGCCAGGGAATGAGCAGTTCTTC.

Only a few counts were recorded for this clonotype. The chain links TRBV28 to TRBJ2-7; D perhaps matches TRBD2 (5 bases). The V gene's germline CDR1 is MDHEN and CDR2 SYDVKM. With 10 bases removed from V and 0 bases from J, the gap between germline ends came to 16 bases. This CDR3 is 14 amino acids long. The CDR3 region has the DNA TGTGCCACCTCGGGCCAGCGGCGCTCCTACGAGCAGTACTTC. Encoded protein: CATSGQRRSYEQYF.

A word on this clonotype: One end of the junction varies from germline; a read error may be responsible. V usage is TRBV20-1 and J usage is TRBJ2-1, with 11 nucleotides matching TRBD2. Germline V lookup: CDR1 DFQATT, CDR2 SNEGSKA (reference sequence). The CDR3 sequence is 15 residues long. CDR3 sequence (DNA): TGCAGTGCTATTAGCGGGAGGGCCTCCTACATTGAGCAGTTCTTC. It is translated as CSAISGRASYIEQFF.

This clonotype appeared many times. The chain combines TRBV4-3 with TRBJ2-3, with D tentatively TRBD2 (6 bases). This CDR3 spans 15 amino acids. V lost 1 base to trimming and J lost 2 bases, with 10 bases between them. Looked up from germline, CDR1 is LGHNA and CDR2 is YSLEER. Written as DNA, the CDR3 is TGCGCCAGCAGCCAAGGGGGGGAGGTCACAGATACGCAGTATTTT. This sequence encodes CASSQGGEVTDTQYF.

The table lists this clonotype with many counts. This chain uses TRBV7-9 with TRBJ2-3; 8 positions match TRBD1. Per germline, CDR1 SEHNR and CDR2 FQNEAQ (reference sequence). This CDR3 has 15 residues. Trimming cost V 5 bases and J 0 bases; bases outside gene matches: 4. For the CDR3, the DNA is TGTGCCAGCAGCCGCGGACAGGGAAGCACAGATACGCAGTATTTT. This translates into CASSRGQGSTDTQYF.

The table lists this clonotype with a few counts. The gene calls are TRBV4-3 and TRBJ1-4, with D unclear. V was cut by 4 bases and J by 1 base, with 19 bases left in between. The CDR3 has 18 amino acids. Germline values: CDR1 LGHNA, CDR2 YSLEER. The CDR3 reads CASSRNRLPTLTNEKLFF. The CDR3 DNA sequence: TGCGCCAGCAGCCGAAATAGACTCCCCACGCTAACTAATGAAAAACTGTTTTTT.

Here the CDR3 reads CASSQVRAPSYEQYF. CDR3 coding DNA: TGCGCCAGCAGCCAAGTCCGGGCTCCCTCCTACGAGCAGTACTTC. The chain uses TRBV4-3 and TRBJ2-7; no clear D. Germline CDR1 and CDR2: LGHNA and YSLEER. This CDR3 has 15 residues. The V gene lost 1 base and the J gene lost 0 bases, with 10 bases spanning the gap.

In its sample, this clonotype was seen a few times. V usage is TRBV5-1 and J usage is TRBJ1-3; no clear D gene. V shed 2 bases and J shed 5 bases, with 17 bases lying between them. The CDR3 loop spans 16 amino acids. Germline CDR1 is SGHRS and CDR2 is YFSETQ. The DNA for the CDR3 is TGCGCCAGCAGCTTAGAAGGTGTTTTTCCAAGAAACACCATATATTTT. Amino acid sequence: CASSLEGVFPRNTIYF.

This clonotype occurred a few times. The chain joins TRBV20-1 to TRBJ2-5; 7 positions match TRBD1. V was pared by 1 base and J by 4 bases, with 9 bases of the junction left unmatched. This CDR3 has 15 residues. Germline loops: CDR1 DFQATT, CDR2 SNEGSKA (reference sequence). For the CDR3, the DNA is TGCAGTGCTAGAGGGGCAGGGGGATCTGGAGAGACCCAGTACTTC. Protein: CSARGAGGSGETQYF.

This clonotype was observed many times. CDR3 coding DNA: TGTGCCAGCAGACCGACAGGGCTAGGGACTGAAGCTTTCTTT. This encodes CASRPTGLGTEAFF. This chain connects TRBV6-1 to TRBJ1-1; 7 nucleotides agree with TRBD1. This CDR3 is 14 amino acids long. Looked up from germline, CDR1 is MNHNS and CDR2 is SASEGT. The J segment lost 5 bases and the V segment lost 6 bases, leaving 9 bases of the junction unmatched.

The chain couples TRBV7-9 to TRBJ1-2; D remains ambiguous. Germline V gene data show CDR1 as SEHNR and CDR2 as FQNEAQ (reference sequence). This CDR3 is built from 15 residues. V was trimmed by 6 bases and J by 3 bases, leaving 17 bases between them. CDR3 protein: CASRPPEGRDYGYTF. CDR3 sequence (DNA): TGTGCCAGCAGGCCCCCTGAGGGAAGGGACTATGGCTACACCTTC.

This clonotype occurred a few times. CDR3 bases: TGTGCCAGCAGCTTGGGTAGCGGTACTAGCACAGATACGCAGTATTTT. This sequence encodes CASSLGSGTSTDTQYF. The genes are TRBV5-8 and TRBJ2-3; a weak D match, TRBD2 (6 bases). The CDR3 has 16 amino acids. Germline values: CDR1 SGHTS, CDR2 YDEGEE. Trimming left V 0 bases short and J 0 bases short, with 11 bases between.

The sample holds a few counts of this clonotype. Here the CDR3 reads CASSQEATDYNEQFF. In DNA, the CDR3 is TGTGCCAGCAGCCAAGAAGCGACGGACTACAATGAGCAGTTCTTC. V usage is TRBV4-2 and J usage is TRBJ2-1; D is undetermined. This CDR3 has 15 amino acids. Germline V lookup: CDR1 LGHNA, CDR2 YNFKEQ. V was pared by 0 bases and J by 3 bases, with 9 bases between.

This clonotype was observed a few times. CDR3 region: CASSSGGDQPQHF. Written as DNA, the CDR3 is TGTGCCAGCAGTTCCGGGGGGGATCAGCCCCAGCATTTT. V and J are TRBV12-3 or TRBV12-4 and TRBJ1-5; tentatively, D is TRBD1 (5 bases). V was shortened by 4 bases and J by 5 bases, with 9 bases between the two germline ends. CDR3 length equals 13 residues.

V gene TRBV29-1 combines with J gene TRBJ2-2; no clear D gene. The CDR3 covers 13 residues. Trimming took 3 bases from V and 4 from J, leaving 9 bases between them. Germline V gene lookup returns CDR1 SQVTM and CDR2 ANQGSEA. As DNA, the CDR3 is TGCAGCGTTGAGGTCCGGCTCACCGGGGAGCTGTTTTTT. Translation gives CSVEVRLTGELFF.

This clonotype showed up just a few times. J is TRBJ2-2 and V is TRBV5-4; 12 bases agree with TRBD2. The junction had 8 bases not matched to a gene; V was cut back by 3 bases and J by 5 bases. Per germline, CDR1 SGHNT and CDR2 YYREEE (reference sequence). The CDR3 is 17 amino acids. CDR3: CASSSGTSGFRTGELFF. Written as DNA, the CDR3 is TGTGCCAGCAGCTCCGGGACTAGCGGGTTCCGAACCGGGGAGCTGTTTTTT.

The chain recombines TRBV3-1 with TRBJ2-2; D gene ambiguous. The CDR3 has 12 amino acids. Germline loops: CDR1 LGHDT, CDR2 YNNKEL (reference sequence). Trimming removed 7 bases from V and 6 bases from J, with 9 bases in between. CDR3: CASTLGPGELFF. CDR3 nucleotide sequence: TGTGCCAGCACCTTAGGGCCCGGGGAGCTGTTTTTT.

This sequence joins TRBV12-3 or TRBV12-4 and TRBJ2-2, with D unresolved. The CDR3 has 14 amino acids. Trimming took 2 bases from V and 4 from J, leaving 8 bases between them. This chain's CDR3 is CASSLSVGTGELFF. The CDR3 coding sequence is TGTGCCAGCAGTTTAAGTGTGGGCACCGGGGAGCTGTTTTTT.

In this sample, this clonotype turned up a few times. The chain carries TRBV5-1 and TRBJ2-7, with D unresolved. V lost 5 bases and J 3 bases, leaving 12 bases between the germline ends. The CDR3 is made up of 13 amino acids. Germline-derived CDR1 and CDR2 are SGHRS and YFSETQ. DNA for the CDR3: TGCGCCAGCAGAGCCATAGGGATCTACGAGCAGTACTTC. This gives the protein CASRAIGIYEQYF.

This clonotype has just a few counts. The chain links TRBV4-2 to TRBJ2-5; D is ambiguous. Germline V gene sequence: CDR1 LGHNA, CDR2 YNFKEQ. CDR3 size: 16 residues. V was pared by 0 bases and J by 5 bases, with 16 bases between. The CDR3: CASSQDHGYGSETQYF. CDR3 DNA: TGTGCCAGCAGCCAAGATCACGGATACGGCTCGGAGACCCAGTACTTC.

This clonotype was seen at least ten times. J is TRBJ1-1 and V is TRBV12-3 or TRBV12-4; D is perhaps TRBD1 (6 bases). V lost 3 bases, J lost 10 bases, and 9 bases lay in between. The CDR3 is 11 amino acids. CDR3 sequence (DNA): TGTGCCAGCAGTTTCGGGGGGGCAGCTTTCTTT. Protein: CASSFGGAAFF.

This clonotype was seen a few times. The chain combines TRBV27 with TRBJ2-5, with 10 bases matching TRBD2. The length of the CDR3 is 14 residues. J lost 5 bases, V lost 8 bases, and 8 bases had no gene match. Germline-derived CDR1 and CDR2 are MNHEY and SMNVEV (reference sequence). The CDR3 sequence: CASALAGQGETQYF. CDR3 DNA: TGTGCCAGCGCACTAGCGGGACAAGGGGAGACCCAGTACTTC.

This clonotype has more than one count but fewer than ten. V and J are TRBV12-3 or TRBV12-4 and TRBJ2-7, with TRBD2 identical over 7 bases. CDR3 length equals 15 residues. Trimming cost V 8 bases and J 7 bases; bases outside gene matches: 17. CDR3 bases: TGTGCCAGCCGGGCGGAGACTAGCCCCTTGAGGGAGCAGTACTTC. Amino acids: CASRAETSPLREQYF.

This clonotype was observed a handful of times. The chain combines TRBV7-9 with TRBJ2-5; perhaps TRBD1 as D (7 bases). Germline V gives CDR1 SEHNR, CDR2 FQNEAQ (reference sequence). The CDR3 totals 15 residues. Trimming removed 4 bases from V and 3 bases from J, with 15 bases in between. In DNA form, the CDR3 reads TGTGCCAGCAGCTCGACAGGGACTCTCGAAGAGACCCAGTACTTC. Translating it yields CASSSTGTLEETQYF.